Listed here are 12 T cell receptor beta chains from one sample, sequenced in a study of blood T cell repertoires in COVID-19. Sequencing was performed with immunoSEQ multiplex PCR; in TCRdb, only in-frame clones are kept and a portion is missing. The sample includes 35,000 to 55,000 clones, about 88% seen only once; the top ten take 19%. The sequenced sample consisted of peripheral blood. All receptors derive from a man aged 65 to 79 with active COVID-19.

The chain couples TRBV5-1 to TRBJ2-7, with D possibly matching TRBD2 (6 bases). The CDR3 is 16 amino acids. Germline values: CDR1 SGHRS, CDR2 YFSETQ. Trimming removed 2 bases at V and 2 bases at J, with 17 bases between. The chain's CDR3 is CASSFGLGGVTYEQYF. DNA for the CDR3: TGCGCCAGCAGCTTTGGCCTCGGGGGTGTAACCTACGAGCAGTACTTC.

This chain links TRBV24-1 with TRBJ2-3; 8 nucleotides match TRBD1. In germline, CDR1 is KGHDR, CDR2 SFDVKD. Trimming at V came to 9 bases and at J to 3 bases, leaving 7 bases not matched to a gene. The CDR3 runs to 14 residues. The CDR3 protein is CATGDRRATDTQYF. CDR3 nucleotides: TGTGCCACCGGGGACAGGAGGGCGACAGATACGCAGTATTTT.

The chain has TRBV5-1 and TRBJ2-7; no clear D. CDR1 SGHRS and CDR2 YFSETQ come from the germline V gene. Trimming pared 0 bases from V and 3 bases from J, leaving 16 bases between. The CDR3 covers 16 residues. The CDR3, as DNA: TGCGCCAGCAGCTTGGGTGCAGGTCCTATGGACTACGAGCAGTACTTC. As protein: CASSLGAGPMDYEQYF.

The CDR3 DNA follows: TGTGCCACCAGTTCTTCTGGACAGGTGATAAAGACCACATACAATGAGCAGTTCTTC. Translated, it gives CATSSSGQVIKTTYNEQFF. The chain employs TRBV24-1 and TRBJ2-1; TRBD1 agrees at 7 bases. From germline, CDR1 is KGHDR and CDR2 SFDVKD. Trimming cost V 6 bases and J 4 bases; bases outside gene matches: 20. The length of the CDR3 is 19 residues.

J is TRBJ2-7 and V is TRBV6-2 or TRBV6-3, with TRBD2 matching over 7 bases. V lost 6 bases to trimming and J lost 2 bases; unmatched junction nucleotides: 10. CDR1 MNHEY and CDR2 SVGEGT come from the germline V gene. This CDR3 has 15 residues. The CDR3 loop is CASSHTASGPYEQYF. DNA for the CDR3: TGTGCCAGCAGCCACACGGCTAGCGGACCCTACGAGCAGTACTTC.

The CDR3 nucleotides are TGTGCCAGCAGTTTAGGTAGCGGGGCTTCTTATTTT. Residues: CASSLGSGASYF. The J gene is TRBJ2-3, the V gene TRBV28; 8 nucleotides agree with TRBD2. With 2 bases clipped from V and 15 bases from J, the junction kept 7 bases outside the gene matches. CDR3 length equals 12 residues. Germline loops: CDR1 MDHEN, CDR2 SYDVKM.

This clone is a singleton in its sample. This chain uses TRBV18 with TRBJ1-5, with TRBD1 matching over 7 bases. Losses at the gene ends were 1 base for V and 9 bases for J; bases not matched to a gene: 12. There are 16 residues in the CDR3. Germline V gives CDR1 KGHSH, CDR2 LQKENI. The CDR3, as DNA: TGTGCCAGCTCACCACGTATGCAGGGGGTTCGAATGCCCCAGCATTTT. Translating gives CASSPRMQGVRMPQHF.

The genes are TRBV24-1 and TRBJ2-1, with 7 positions matching TRBD1. Trimming cost V 1 base and J 5 bases; bases outside gene matches: 7. The CDR3 runs to 16 residues. Germline values: CDR1 KGHDR, CDR2 SFDVKD. The CDR3 sequence: CATSDFLTGLNNEQFF. DNA of the CDR3: TGTGCCACCAGTGATTTCTTGACAGGGCTAAACAATGAGCAGTTCTTC.

The chain recombines TRBV23-1 with TRBJ2-7; no definite D call. TRBV23-1 is an open reading frame whose function is uncertain. The V end was cut by 2 bases, the J end by 0 bases, with 23 bases between. The CDR3 runs 19 residues. The DNA of the CDR3 is TGCGCCAGCAGTCAACCCTCCCCAGGTCGTACTTGTAGCTCCTACGAGCAGTACTTC. It specifies CASSQPSPGRTCSSYEQYF.

This clone was found a few times. The chain employs TRBV19 and TRBJ1-6, with D possibly being TRBD1 (5 bases). CDR3 length: 15 residues. Per the germline V gene, CDR1 is LNHDA and CDR2 is SQIVND (reference sequence). With 6 bases removed from V and 7 bases from J, the gap between germline ends came to 16 bases. In DNA, the CDR3 is TGTGCCAGTAGCGCCGGCGGCAGGGCCAATTCACCCCTCCACTTT. Amino acids: CASSAGGRANSPLHF.

This rearrangement joins TRBV18 to TRBJ2-3; the D is unclear. Between the trimmed V and J ends, which lost 5 bases and 4 bases, there was a span of 7 bases. Germline lookup yields CDR1 KGHSH and CDR2 LQKENI. This CDR3 has 12 amino acids. CDR3 DNA: TGTGCCAGCTCATCTCTCCCAGATACGCAGTATTTT. This gives the protein CASSSLPDTQYF.

V and J are TRBV11-2 and TRBJ1-2; D not resolved. The CDR3 is 14 amino acids. The germline gives CDR1 SGHAT, CDR2 FQNNGV. Deletions cut 4 bases from V and 0 bases from J, with 9 bases between. CDR3 amino acids: CASSSLATNYGYTF. CDR3 nucleotides: TGTGCCAGCAGCTCCTTAGCCACTAACTATGGCTACACCTTC.